This note documents a single T cell receptor beta chain sequence. The data belong to a study of radiotherapy plus CTLA-4 blockade in lung cancer. The germline V gene encodes CDR1 LNHDA and CDR2 SQIVND (reference sequence). The CDR3 is made up of 15 amino acids. After removal of 9 bases from V and 1 base from J, the junction contained 11 bases not matched to a gene. Libraries were prepared by immunoSEQ multiplex PCR; TCRdb keeps only in-frame clonotypes and omits some of them. Counted here are 86,000 or so clones, 60% to 85% occurring once; the ten biggest clones make up 3% to 4.5%. This receptor was identified in a human donor with non-small cell lung cancer who had a partial response to radiotherapy plus ipilimumab. Some clones in this sample may be carry-over from other donors' samples. This specimen was peripheral blood, taken from a patient treated with radiotherapy plus ipilimumab. The chain is built from TRBV19 and TRBJ1-2, with TRBD1 matching 7 bases. The CDR3 sequence: CASRTTGELNYGYTF. The CDR3 nucleotides read TGTGCCAGCCGAACTACAGGGGAACTTAACTATGGCTACACCTTC.